This section outlines one TCR beta chain sequence together with its context. TCRdb keeps only in-frame clones here, not all; method: immunoSEQ multiplex PCR. The table records approximately 70,000 clones, roughly 87% of them present only once. The entry originates in a study of blood T cell repertoires in COVID-19. Overall study context: COVID-19 samples, acute and convalescent, were from the United States, Italy and Spain.

Germline V gives CDR1 SGHTA, CDR2 FQGNSA. The CDR3 loop spans 15 amino acids. Trimming took off 1 base at V and 3 bases at J, with 13 bases between the two ends. The chain recombines TRBV7-2 with TRBJ2-7; maybe TRBD2 (6 bases). What was sequenced was peripheral blood. The receptor's source is a woman between 50 and 59 years old with COVID-19, enrolled during active disease. This chain's CDR3 is CASSLVALTSYEQYF. CDR3 sequence (DNA): TGTGCCAGCAGCTTAGTGGCGCTGACTAGCTACGAGCAGTACTTC.